This T cell receptor (beta chain) was identified during a study of early T cells in non-severe SARS-CoV-2 infection. Study-level points and caveats: VDJdb-based annotation leaned toward anti-spike CD8 responses and missed private and CD4 specificities.

The CDR3 runs to 15 residues. Between the trimmed V and J ends, which lost 1 base and 4 bases, there was a span of 13 bases. Individual cDNA molecules received unique molecular identifiers during library preparation. TCRdb reprocessed the 5' RACE reads with MiXCR, giving one entry per CDR3 protein. This sample has more than 90,000 distinct CDR3 sequences; about 10% occur once, and the top ten carry 4% to 5.5%. This clonotype was seen more than once but under ten times. Its target is unknown. The rearrangement uses TRBV12-3 or TRBV12-4 and TRBJ1-2; no clear D gene. This clonotype was obtained from an adult who was a healthcare worker with PCR-confirmed SARS-CoV-2 infection or an uninfected control (not recorded which). The sequenced sample consisted of whole blood. CDR3 region: CASSLGARALYGYTF. In DNA, the CDR3 is TGTGCCAGCAGTTTAGGGGCGAGGGCCCTCTATGGCTACACCTTC.